This TCR beta chain appears in the sequencing data of a study of shared clonotypes between healthy human individuals. Libraries were prepared by immunoSEQ multiplex PCR; TCRdb keeps only in-frame clonotypes and omits some of them. The table lists hundreds of thousands of clones, about 74% of them singletons, with 1.7% in the top ten. The study, taken as a whole, reports: Clonotypes shared by all four sorted-subset donors had higher generation probabilities than non-shared clonotypes.

Remarks on this clone: The antigen remains undetermined.

Germline values: CDR1 MNHNS, CDR2 SASEGT. The CDR3 has 17 residues. The ends were cut back, 4 bases at V and 0 bases at J, with 16 bases in the middle. This TCR was sampled from a woman aged 25 to 39 in good health. This chain joins TRBV6-1 and TRBJ1-3; a possible D gene is TRBD1 (5 bases). Sequencing was performed on memory CD4+ T cells sorted from blood. Subset defined: CD45RA-negative fraction. The CDR3 sequence: CASSALRGGYSGNTIYF. DNA for the CDR3: TGTGCCAGCAGTGCCCTGAGGGGAGGATACTCTGGAAACACCATATATTTT.